This T cell receptor (beta chain) was captured in a study of blood T cell repertoires in COVID-19. Study context: The United States, Italy and Spain were the sources of the acute and convalescent COVID-19 samples. Sources were T cells, B-cell-depleted T cells, or PBMCs; the material itself was cDNA or gDNA.

In the original analysis: Amplified reference gene primers provided the basis for estimating nucleated cell counts. Generated by immunoSEQ multiplex PCR, the TCRdb table keeps only in-frame clones and is missing some. The V and J calls and the clone size are those of that table, but D and trimming were determined from the DNA. The sample lists about 75,000 clones, roughly 90% occurring once. The germline V and J ends were trimmed by 3 bases and 0 bases, with 11 bases remaining between them. Germline values: CDR1 SGHTA, CDR2 FQGNSA. CDR3 length: 15 amino acids. The receptor's source is a human donor in a cohort sampled during active COVID-19. The V gene is TRBV7-2, the J gene TRBJ1-2; D is uncertain. The sample consisted of peripheral blood. CDR3 amino acids: CASSFDIMTNYGYTF. CDR3 bases: TGTGCCAGCAGCTTCGACATTATGACTAACTATGGCTACACCTTC.